These T cell receptor beta chains were read from a single sample in a study of OX40 agonist ivuxolimab in advanced cancers. Assay: immunoSEQ multiplex PCR; the TCRdb copy retains only in-frame clones and omits some. There are around 80,000 clones in the sample; around 86% occur only once, and 0.32% lies in the top ten. Sequencing used CD4+ or CD8+ T cells sorted from blood, obtained in a trial of the OX40 agonist ivuxolimab. Source of these receptors: an adult with an advanced solid tumor such as melanoma, head and neck, liver or kidney cancer. CDR3s include the opening cysteine and the closing phenylalanine or tryptophan. A D gene is named only where the DNA matches it firmly. Size tells how often a clone was seen (once, few, many) or the class of an expanded clone, and some rows leave it out.

-	TRBJ2-5	-	TRBV7-9	TGTGCCAGCACAACTCCGCAAGAGACCCAGTACTTC	CASTTPQETQYF
-	TRBJ1-1	-	TRBV27	TGTGCCAGCAAATGGGGGAGGAACACTGAAGCTTTCTTT	CASKWGRNTEAFF
-	TRBJ2-1	-	TRBV10-3	TGTGCCATCAGTGTAGGGTTTGGGAATGAGCAGTTCTTC	CAISVGFGNEQFF
-	TRBJ1-1	-	TRBV28	TGTGCCAGCAGTAACGGGGCTGTAATCACTGAAGCTTTCTTT	CASSNGAVITEAFF
-	TRBJ1-3	-	TRBV2	TGTGCCAGCTTCAGGGGAAACACCATATATTTT	CASFRGNTIYF
-	TRBJ1-2	-	TRBV21-1	TGTGCCAGCAGCAAAGCGCGGGGACAGGGGCCCTCTTGGACTTATGGCTACACCTTC	CASSKARGQGPSWTYGYTF
-	TRBJ1-5	-	TRBV28	TGTGCCAGCAGTTTCATGGCTCAGCCCCAGCATTTT	CASSFMAQPQHF
-	TRBJ2-2	-	TRBV5-1	TGCGCCAGCAGCTTGGTTGGGGGCTCTAACACCGGGGAGCTGTTTTTT	CASSLVGGSNTGELFF
few	TRBJ2-3	-	TRBV2	TGTGCCAGCAGTGACGTTGGGACGGATACGCAGTATTTT	CASSDVGTDTQYF
-	TRBJ2-7	-	TRBV4-3	TGCGCCAGCAGCCAAGCTGCTGGCGGGGGCACCTACGAGCAGTACTTC	CASSQAAGGGTYEQYF
once	TRBJ1-4	TRBD1	TRBV28	TGTGCCAGCAGAAACCGGGACAGGGGATATTCTAATGAAAAACTGTTTTTT	CASRNRDRGYSNEKLFF
-	TRBJ1-2	-	TRBV6-6	TGTGCCAGCAGACTCTCAGGTCAAAGAGCTAACTATGGCTACACCTTC	CASRLSGQRANYGYTF
-	TRBJ1-1	TRBD1	TRBV6-5	TGTGCCAGCACCAGACAGGGGATGAACACTGAAGCTTTCTTT	CASTRQGMNTEAFF
-	TRBJ1-2	-	TRBV5-6	TGTGCCAGCAGCTTGGAGAGGCAGTATGGCTACACCTTC	CASSLERQYGYTF
-	TRBJ2-3	TRBD2	TRBV6-6	TGTGCCAGCAGTTATCCGACTAGCGCTGGCACAGATACGCAGTATTTT	CASSYPTSAGTDTQYF
-	TRBJ2-5	-	TRBV29-1	TGCAGCGTTGAACCAGGCCGGGGGGAGACCCAGTACTTC	CSVEPGRGETQYF
-	TRBJ1-1	-	TRBV11-1	TGTGCCAGCAGTAGCAGGGCGGCCACTGAAGCTTTCTTT	CASSSRAATEAFF
-	TRBJ1-5	TRBD1	TRBV2	TGTGCCAGCGGGCGGACAGGGTTGGTGTATCAGCCCCAGCATTTT	CASGRTGLVYQPQHF
-	TRBJ2-3	TRBD1	TRBV7-9	TGTGCCAGCAGCTCTCCGGGACAGGGGTTTGATACGCAGTATTTT	CASSSPGQGFDTQYF
-	TRBJ1-4	-	TRBV11-3	TGTGCCAGCAGCTTAGGTCGGGTTAGCCCCTATAATGAAAAACTGTTTTTT	CASSLGRVSPYNEKLFF
-	TRBJ2-1	-	TRBV5-6	TGTGCCAGCAGCTTGCAGGGGGGGAGATTTAATGAGCAGTTCTTC	CASSLQGGRFNEQFF
-	TRBJ2-3	-	TRBV4-3	TGCGCCAGCAGCCAAGTAATCTCAGGGAGTGGAGCAGATACGCAGTATTTT	CASSQVISGSGADTQYF
-	TRBJ2-3	TRBD1	TRBV5-1	TGCGCCAGCAGCCCACAGGGGGGATACACAGATACGCAGTATTTT	CASSPQGGYTDTQYF
-	TRBJ1-2	-	TRBV5-1	TGCGCCAGCAGCTCCCAGGGGTCGGATGGCTACACCTTC	CASSSQGSDGYTF
-	TRBJ1-5	-	TRBV5-5	TGTGCCAGCAGCTCCTCTCTCAGTCGTAATCAGCCCCAGCATTTT	CASSSSLSRNQPQHF
-	TRBJ2-2	TRBD1	TRBV19	TGTGCCAGTATTCCAACCGGGACAGGGAACACCGGGGAGCTGTTTTTT	CASIPTGTGNTGELFF
-	TRBJ2-7	TRBD2	TRBV6-5	TGTGCCAGCAGTTACTCGACTAGCGGGAGAAGCGAGCAGTACTTC	CASSYSTSGRSEQYF
few	TRBJ2-4	-	TRBV5-4	TGTGCCAGCAGCCCAAAGGGAGCCAAAAACATTCAGTACTTC	CASSPKGAKNIQYF